Listed here are 17 T cell receptor beta chains from one sample, sequenced in a study of blood T cells in healthy people across ages. PCR was performed a second time for roughly 7 to 12 cycles using a sample-barcoded 5' primer and a J-beta primer mix. TCRdb re-called the 5' RACE reads through MiXCR, storing one row per CDR3 protein. The sample has around 990,000 distinct CDR3 sequences; approximately 25% are singletons. The same sample was also used in a study of T cells of mothers and their children.

The sample comprised blood. The receptors here all came from a girl aged 2-10 years in good health.

In its sample, this clonotype was seen a few times. V gene TRBV24-1 combines with J gene TRBJ2-2, with D unclear. Germline lookup yields CDR1 KGHDR and CDR2 SFDVKD. The CDR3 covers 11 residues. V lost 7 bases and J 7 bases, leaving 6 bases between the germline ends. DNA of the CDR3: TGTGCCACCAGCCAGGTCGGGGAGCTGTTTTTT. The encoded protein is CATSQVGELFF.

This clonotype has more than one count but fewer than ten. The chain is built from TRBV3-1 and TRBJ1-1, with 7 bases lining up with TRBD1. Germline values: CDR1 LGHDT, CDR2 YNNKEL (reference sequence). This CDR3 is 15 amino acids long. V lost 3 bases to trimming and J lost 4 bases; unmatched junction nucleotides: 8. The CDR3 DNA follows: TGTGCCAGCAGCCACGAGACAGGGTGGGGCACTGAAGCTTTCTTT. This codes for CASSHETGWGTEAFF.

Worth noting for this clonotype: One junction end disagrees with the germline gene, perhaps due to a read error. The chain carries TRBV20-1 and TRBJ2-3; the D is unclear. Per germline, CDR1 DFQATT and CDR2 SNEGSKA (reference sequence). This CDR3 has 13 amino acids. CDR3 nucleotide sequence: TGCAGTGCTCGAGACCCGGGTGATTATACGCAGTATTTT. Amino acid sequence: CSARDPGDYTQYF.

In this sample, this clonotype turned up a few times. CDR3 DNA: TGTGCCATCAGTGAGTACGGGACAGCGTCTGGAAACACCATATATTTT. Translating it yields CAISEYGTASGNTIYF. The chain carries TRBV10-3 and TRBJ1-3; 7 bases line up with TRBD1. From germline, CDR1 is ENHRY and CDR2 SYGVKD. This CDR3 is built from 16 residues. Trimming at V came to 1 base and at J to 1 base, leaving 4 bases not matched to a gene.

The CDR3 sequence is CASSWDRGQNGYTF. The CDR3, as DNA: TGTGCCAGCAGCTGGGACAGGGGGCAAAATGGCTACACCTTC. This chain connects TRBV7-2 to TRBJ1-2; 12 bases align to TRBD1. This CDR3 region has 14 residues. V lost 4 bases to trimming and J lost 6 bases; unmatched junction nucleotides: 3. Germline V lookup: CDR1 SGHTA, CDR2 FQGNSA.

This clonotype was seen a few times. CDR3 nucleotide sequence: TGTGCCAGCAGTTACTCACGGGACATAGGGGAGCTGTTTTTT. Amino acid sequence: CASSYSRDIGELFF. The V call is TRBV6-5, the J call TRBJ2-2, with D possibly matching TRBD1 (6 bases). V was trimmed by 0 bases and J by 8 bases, leaving 10 bases between them. Germline V gene lookup returns CDR1 MNHEY and CDR2 SVGAGI. The CDR3 covers 14 residues.

V is TRBV20-1 and J is TRBJ2-1; 8 nucleotides agree with TRBD2. CDR3 length: 13 amino acids. The ends lost 6 bases at V and 4 bases at J; junction bases unmatched: 5. Per germline, CDR1 DFQATT and CDR2 SNEGSKA (reference sequence). CDR3 sequence: CSASAGGYNEQFF. CDR3 DNA: TGCAGTGCCTCGGCGGGAGGATACAATGAGCAGTTCTTC.

This clonotype has more than one count but fewer than ten. The chain carries TRBV4-2 and TRBJ2-6, with D possibly matching TRBD2 (6 bases). The ends were cut back, 0 bases at V and 1 base at J, with 13 bases in the middle. This CDR3 is 18 amino acids long. CDR1 and CDR2 from the germline V gene are LGHNA and YNFKEQ. In DNA, the CDR3 is TGTGCCAGCAGCCAAGAGACGGGAGTGGCTTCTGGGGCCAACGTCCTGACTTTC. Its protein product is CASSQETGVASGANVLTF.

The chain combines TRBV5-1 with TRBJ1-4; 10 bases map to TRBD1. V dropped 4 bases and J dropped 8; count of bases not matched to a gene: 8. This CDR3 spans 15 amino acids. The germline gives CDR1 SGHRS, CDR2 YFSETQ. The CDR3 region is CASSRQTGGTEKLFF. CDR3 bases: TGCGCCAGCAGCCGACAGACAGGGGGCACGGAAAAACTGTTTTTT. The full variable domain, rest sourced from reference TRBV5-1 and TRBJ1-4, is KAGVTQTPRYLIKTRGQQVTLSCSPISGHRSVSWYQQTPGQGLQFLFEYFSETQRNKGNFPGRFSGRQFSNSRSEMNVSTLELGDSALYLCASSRQTGGTEKLFFGSGTQLSVL.

Ten or more counts support this clonotype. As DNA, the CDR3 is TGTGCCAGCAGTCCAAGTAACAGGTACGAGCAGTACTTC. It encodes CASSPSNRYEQYF. The chain carries TRBV7-9 and TRBJ2-5; a weak D match, TRBD1 (5 bases). The better agreement between TRBJ2-7 and the DNA end casts doubt on the J call. This CDR3 has 13 amino acids. CDR1 and CDR2 (germline): SEHNR, FQNEAQ (reference sequence).

The chain has TRBV4-1 and TRBJ2-1; 10 bases are a match to TRBD2. Germline CDR1 is MGHRA and CDR2 is YSYEKL. The CDR3 sequence is 17 residues long. J gave up 4 bases and V 3 bases, and 9 bases lay outside the gene matches. This CDR3 reads CASSHPSGGLQYNEQFF. The DNA of the CDR3 is TGCGCCAGCAGCCACCCTAGCGGGGGCCTTCAGTACAATGAGCAGTTCTTC.

The chain carries TRBV10-3 and TRBJ1-3; D may be TRBD1 (6 bases). V was clipped by 7 bases and J by 4 bases, with 11 bases between them. The CDR3 runs to 13 residues. Germline CDR1 reads ENHRY; CDR2 reads SYGVKD. This CDR3 reads CAINLGQGNTIYF. The CDR3 DNA reads as TGTGCCATCAATCTCGGACAGGGAAACACCATATATTTT.

CDR3 sequence (DNA): TGTGCCAGCAGCTTCGGGATTTCCCACACTGAAGCTTTCTTT. It specifies CASSFGISHTEAFF. This chain uses TRBV13 with TRBJ1-1; no clear D gene. V lost 3 bases, J lost 3 bases, and 11 bases lay in between. The CDR3 sequence is 14 residues long. The germline gives CDR1 PRHDT, CDR2 FYEKMQ (reference sequence).

The chain carries TRBV15 and TRBJ1-4; TRBD1 might be the D (5 bases). Between the trimmed V and J ends, which lost 4 bases and 8 bases, there was a span of 14 bases. There are 14 residues in the CDR3. The germline gives CDR1 LNHNV, CDR2 YYDKDF (reference sequence). The CDR3, as DNA: TGTGCCACCAGCACGGACCCGTGGGGGGAAAAACTGTTTTTT. Amino acids: CATSTDPWGEKLFF.

V is TRBV20-1 and J is TRBJ2-3; 8 nucleotides agree with TRBD2. The trim removed 4 bases at V and 2 bases at J, leaving 11 bases unmatched. Germline loops: CDR1 DFQATT, CDR2 SNEGSKA (reference sequence). CDR3 length equals 16 residues. The CDR3 sequence: CSATQSLAGYTDTQYF. The CDR3 bases are TGCAGTGCTACCCAATCCTTAGCGGGGTACACAGATACGCAGTATTTT.

This chain uses TRBV12-3 or TRBV12-4 with TRBJ2-2, with a possible D match to TRBD1 (7 bases). Trimming pared 3 bases from V and 5 bases from J, leaving 16 bases between. CDR3 size: 16 residues. CDR3 amino acids: CASSFPQGGVTGELFF. The CDR3 nucleotides read TGTGCCAGCAGTTTTCCCCAGGGGGGTGTTACCGGGGAGCTGTTTTTT.

The chain joins TRBV14 to TRBJ2-1, with D perhaps matching TRBD1 (5 bases). The J call may be in error: the DNA end matches TRBJ2-5 better. The CDR3 covers 13 residues. Germline lookup yields CDR1 SGHDN and CDR2 FVKESK. CDR3 coding DNA: TGTGCCAGCAATAAAGGGGTTTGGGAGACCCAGTACTTC. Its protein product is CASNKGVWETQYF.